This TCR beta chain originates from a study of naive and memory T cell subsets. Findings and caveats of the study: TCR abundance followed a power law differing between naive and memory subsets.

Two oligonucleotides, mixed equimolar, formed the beta constant-region primer covering TRBC1 and TRBC2. Ligated cDNA was amplified by four rounds of PCR with nested alpha and beta constant-region primers and SP2. Using its own MiXCR run on the UMI-ligation and nested PCR reads, TCRdb lists one record per CDR3 protein. This table has 95,000 to 150,000 distinct CDR3 sequences, 36% appearing once. CDR1 and CDR2 from the germline V gene are MDHEN and SYDVKM. Trimming removed 5 bases from V and 10 bases from J, with 17 bases in between. The CDR3 sequence is 13 residues long. CMV status came from CD4+ T cell IFNgamma after overnight CMV lysate stimulation of fresh PBMCs. This clonotype has just a few counts. Its antigen is currently unknown.

This clonotype was obtained from a human donor in good health. Material for sequencing was central memory CD4+ T cells from blood. V is TRBV28 and J is TRBJ1-1; maybe TRBD1 (5 bases). The DNA for the CDR3 is TGTGCCAGCAGTCTCTTCGATCGGGGCGCAGCTTTCTTT. Its translation: CASSLFDRGAAFF.